The 27 T cell receptor beta chains in this list originate from one sample, sequenced in a study of Graves' ophthalmopathy and Graves' hyperthyroidism. The TCR beta CDR3 regions underwent amplification from RNA transcripts. Scientists carried out first-round RT-PCR using HTBI primers and then a second-round multiplex PCR. TCRdb re-called the multiplex PCR reads with MiXCR, one entry per CDR3 protein. The sample has hundreds of thousands of distinct CDR3 sequences; about two fifths are singletons. Sequenced sample: peripheral blood. The receptors come from an adult man with Graves' ophthalmopathy.

This clonotype was seen many times. The chain links TRBV29-1 to TRBJ1-5; no clear D gene. The V end was cut by 4 bases, the J end by 0 bases, with 10 bases between. CDR3 size: 14 residues. Germline V gives CDR1 SQVTM, CDR2 ANQGSEA. CDR3 DNA: TGCAGCGTTGTCAGATTTTATAGCAATCAGCCCCAGCATTTT. This translates into CSVVRFYSNQPQHF.

This clonotype occurred a few times. The V gene is TRBV3-1, the J gene TRBJ2-2; TRBD1 matches 11 bases. After removal of 0 bases from V and 6 bases from J, the junction contained 0 bases not matched to a gene. This CDR3 spans 15 amino acids. Per the germline V gene, CDR1 is LGHDT and CDR2 is YNNKEL (reference sequence). The CDR3 bases are TGTGCCAGCAGCCAAGAGGGACAGGGGGCCGGGGAGCTGTTTTTT. Translating gives CASSQEGQGAGELFF. The full variable domain, its missing parts supplied by reference TRBV3-1 and TRBJ2-2, is DTAVSQTPKYLVTQMGNDKSIKCEQNLGHDTMYWYKQDSKKFLKIMFSYNNKELIINETVPNRFSPKSPDKAHLNLHINSLELGDSAVYFCASSQEGQGAGELFFGEGSRLTVL.

The chain combines TRBV19 with TRBJ2-3; 11 bases map to TRBD2. The J segment lost 3 bases and the V segment lost 7 bases, leaving 6 bases of the junction unmatched. The CDR3 runs 15 residues. Germline V gene data show CDR1 as LNHDA and CDR2 as SQIVND (reference sequence). CDR3 sequence (DNA): TGTGCCAGTACCACGACTAGCGGGACTACAGATACGCAGTATTTT. It codes for CASTTTSGTTDTQYF.

Many counts were recorded for this clonotype. The chain has TRBV16 and TRBJ1-4; D ambiguous. CDR1 is KGHSY and CDR2 is FQNENV in the germline V gene. Deletions cut 6 bases from V and 3 bases from J, with 11 bases between. This CDR3 is built from 14 residues. DNA for the CDR3: TGTGCCAGCAGGCTCGACACATCTAATGAAAAACTGTTTTTT. Its protein product is CASRLDTSNEKLFF.

The J gene is TRBJ1-6, the V gene TRBV10-3; tentatively, D is TRBD1 (6 bases). This CDR3 region has 15 residues. The germline gives CDR1 ENHRY, CDR2 SYGVKD. V lost 4 bases and J lost 7, with 14 bases in between. CDR3 bases: TGTGCCATCAGTGCTCGTAGGGGGATGAATTCACCCCTCCACTTT. Translation: CAISARRGMNSPLHF.

This chain links TRBV10-3 with TRBJ1-4; perhaps TRBD1 as D (5 bases). V was pared by 3 bases and J by 7 bases, with 15 bases between. This CDR3 spans 15 amino acids. CDR1 and CDR2 from the germline V gene are ENHRY and SYGVKD. The CDR3 DNA follows: TGTGCCATCAGTGATAGGGGAAGCACTGGTGAAAAACTGTTTTTT. Protein: CAISDRGSTGEKLFF.

At least ten counts were recorded for this clonotype. V and J are TRBV7-3 and TRBJ2-7; D unclear. Trimming pared 3 bases from V and 6 bases from J, leaving 9 bases between. CDR1 and CDR2 from the germline V gene are SGHTA and FQGTGA. The CDR3 loop spans 12 amino acids. The CDR3 bases are TGTGCCAGCAGCTTGGAGAATGGCGAGCAGTACTTC. This gives the protein CASSLENGEQYF.

The chain is built from TRBV4-3 and TRBJ2-5; 7 bases line up with TRBD2. With 4 bases clipped from V and 2 bases from J, the junction kept 10 bases outside the gene matches. Germline V gene data show CDR1 as LGHNA and CDR2 as YSLEER. CDR3 size: 16 residues. DNA for the CDR3: TGCGCCAGCAGCCCACCCCTAGGACTAGAACAAGAGACCCAGTACTTC. Translation: CASSPPLGLEQETQYF.

The chain joins TRBV24-1 to TRBJ2-1; D gene uncertain. The germline V gene has CDR1 KGHDR and CDR2 SFDVKD. Trimming removed 3 bases at V and 4 bases at J, with 18 bases between. The CDR3 consists of 17 residues. The CDR3 loop is CATSDTQDGPLYNEQFF. The DNA of the CDR3 is TGTGCCACCAGTGATACCCAGGACGGGCCCTTATACAATGAGCAGTTCTTC.

Regarding this clonotype: A much larger clone sits a single nucleotide away, making a read error possible. The chain uses TRBV15 and TRBJ2-7; 12 bases map to TRBD1. The CDR3 runs to 15 residues. V shed 0 bases, J shed 6 bases, and the junction held 3 bases outside the gene matches. CDR1 is LNHNV and CDR2 is YYDKDF in the germline V gene (reference sequence). The CDR3 loop is CATSRDRDRGPEQYF. The CDR3 DNA reads TGTGCCACCAGCAGAGACCGGGACAGGGGGCCCGAGCAGTACTTC.

There are a few counts of this clonotype. The chain has TRBV6-5 and TRBJ2-3, with unresolved D. V was cut by 2 bases and J by 2 bases, with 11 bases left in between. Germline CDR1 is MNHEY and CDR2 is SVGAGI. The CDR3 length is 15 residues. Written as DNA, the CDR3 is TGTGCCAGCAGTTACCACCTAGGGCCCACAGATACGCAGTATTTT. The encoded protein is CASSYHLGPTDTQYF.

The chain couples TRBV7-2 to TRBJ2-3, with D possibly matching TRBD1 (6 bases). Looked up from germline, CDR1 is SGHTA and CDR2 is FQGNSA. This CDR3 comprises 15 residues. V was pared by 3 bases and J by 2 bases, with 12 bases between. The CDR3 spells CASSLGDRNTDTQYF. CDR3 nucleotide sequence: TGTGCCAGCAGCTTGGGCGACAGGAACACAGATACGCAGTATTTT.

This clonotype has ten or more counts. The chain has TRBV13 and TRBJ2-5; 11 bases are a match to TRBD2. The CDR3 is made up of 16 amino acids. CDR1 PRHDT and CDR2 FYEKMQ come from the germline V gene (reference sequence). J was trimmed by 5 bases and V by 5 bases; bases with no gene match: 10. CDR3 sequence (DNA): TGTGCCAGCAGCCCTTCTAGCGGGAGGACAGGGGAGACCCAGTACTTC. Protein: CASSPSSGRTGETQYF. The full variable domain, in which reference TRBV13 and TRBJ2-5 provide the parts outside the CDR3, is AAGVIQSPRHLIKEKRETATLKCYPIPRHDTVYWYQQGPGQDPQFLISFYEKMQSDKGSIPDRFSAQQFSDYHSELNMSSLELGDSALYFCASSPSSGRTGETQYFGPGTRLLVL.

This clonotype has only a few counts. The chain has TRBV6-5 and TRBJ1-2, with TRBD1 identical over 7 bases. This CDR3 comprises 14 residues. Germline assignment: CDR1 MNHEY and CDR2 SVGAGI. The trim removed 2 bases at V and 4 bases at J, leaving 4 bases unmatched. CDR3 nucleotides: TGTGCCAGCAGTTACACAGGGGCTACCTATGGCTACACCTTC. Its translation: CASSYTGATYGYTF.

The gene calls are TRBV10-2 and TRBJ1-2, with D tentatively TRBD1 (6 bases). V was trimmed by 3 bases and J by 0 bases, leaving 8 bases between them. In germline, CDR1 is WSHSY, CDR2 SAAADI. This CDR3 contains 14 residues. The CDR3 sequence: CASSEAGANYGYTF. CDR3 coding DNA: TGCGCCAGCAGTGAAGCAGGGGCTAACTATGGCTACACCTTC.

This clonotype was detected only a few times. The chain combines TRBV20-1 with TRBJ2-7; 7 bases agree with TRBD2. V lost 6 bases to trimming and J lost 4 bases; unmatched junction nucleotides: 15. CDR1 and CDR2 from the germline V gene are DFQATT and SNEGSKA (reference sequence). CDR3 length: 15 amino acids. This CDR3 reads CSALHKGLVSYEQYF. Written as DNA, the CDR3 is TGCAGTGCCTTACACAAAGGACTAGTATCGTACGAGCAGTACTTC.

The chain is built from TRBV7-2 and TRBJ2-3, with 10 bases aligning to TRBD1. The junction had 2 bases not matched to a gene; V was cut back by 4 bases and J by 4 bases. The V gene's germline CDR1 is SGHTA and CDR2 FQGNSA. The CDR3 runs to 14 residues. The CDR3 spells CASSYGQGADTQYF. CDR3 nucleotides: TGTGCCAGCAGCTATGGACAGGGGGCAGATACGCAGTATTTT.

The rearrangement joins TRBV9 to TRBJ1-2, with TRBD1 matching over 7 bases. CDR1 is SGDLS and CDR2 is YYNGEE in the germline V gene. Trimming at V came to 4 bases and at J to 8 bases, leaving 11 bases not matched to a gene. CDR3 size: 14 residues. In nucleotides, the CDR3 is TGTGCCAGCAGCCCGCTAACAGGGGAGGGCGGCTACACCTTC. It specifies CASSPLTGEGGYTF.

The genes are TRBV10-3 and TRBJ2-2, with D perhaps TRBD2 (5 bases). This CDR3 spans 11 amino acids. In germline, CDR1 is ENHRY, CDR2 SYGVKD. CDR3 bases: TGTGCTAGATTCACTAGCGGGGAGCTGTTTTTT. As protein: CARFTSGELFF.

On this clonotype itself: A much larger clone differs from this one at a single base, so this may be a read error. V and J are TRBV7-6 and TRBJ1-2, with 11 nucleotides matching TRBD1. Trimming at V came to 6 bases and at J to 4 bases, leaving 4 bases not matched to a gene. Germline V lookup: CDR1 SGHVS, CDR2 FNYEAQ. CDR3 length: 14 residues. CDR3 residues: CASRGTGGPYGYTF. The DNA of the CDR3 is TGTGCCAGCAGGGGGACAGGGGGACCCTATGGCTACACCTTC.

This clonotype was picked up many times. The gene calls are TRBV19 and TRBJ1-5, with no clear D. The V end lost 9 bases, the J end lost 0 bases, and 6 bases lay between the germline ends. Germline CDR1 reads LNHDA; CDR2 reads SQIVND (reference sequence). The CDR3 extends over 12 amino acids. The CDR3 reads CASTRSNQPQHF. The CDR3 coding sequence is TGTGCCAGCACTCGTAGCAATCAGCCCCAGCATTTT.

The CDR3 nucleotides are TGTGCCAGTAGTATTCAGGACAGTTTACCTTACGAGCAGTACTTC. As protein: CASSIQDSLPYEQYF. This chain uses TRBV19 with TRBJ2-7, with D tentatively TRBD1 (6 bases). The CDR3 runs 15 residues. Germline lookup yields CDR1 LNHDA and CDR2 SQIVND (reference sequence). Trimming pared 3 bases from V and 4 bases from J, leaving 16 bases between.

To note about this clonotype: Since a much larger clone is just one base distant, this may be a read error. The CDR3 here is CASSLPGTGFGGQYF. The DNA of the CDR3 is TGCGCCAGCAGCTTGCCCGGGACAGGCTTCGGCGGGCAGTACTTC. V usage is TRBV5-1 and J usage is TRBJ2-7; 8 bases match TRBD1. CDR1 is SGHRS and CDR2 is YFSETQ in the germline V gene. This CDR3 comprises 15 residues. J lost 9 bases, V lost 1 base, and 12 bases had no gene match.

On this clonotype: It may be a read error: a sequence one base away is much more abundant. The chain recombines TRBV5-1 with TRBJ2-5; 8 nucleotides line up with TRBD1. The CDR3 is 17 amino acids. Germline CDR1 is SGHRS and CDR2 is YFSETQ. The trim removed 4 bases at V and 5 bases at J, leaving 16 bases unmatched. The CDR3 sequence: CASSQLPPQGAWETQYF. CDR3 coding DNA: TGCGCCAGCAGCCAGCTCCCACCCCAGGGGGCTTGGGAGACCCAGTACTTC.

With regard to this clonotype: One base away lies a much larger clone, so this may be a sequencing read error. The CDR3: CASSQLAVTSGYTF. CDR3 DNA: TGTGCCAGCAGCCAACTGGCGGTCACTAGTGGCTACACCTTC. The chain employs TRBV12-3 or TRBV12-4 and TRBJ1-2; D uncertain. This CDR3 region has 14 residues. The germline V and J ends were trimmed by 6 bases and 7 bases, with 18 bases remaining between them.

The genes are TRBV5-6 and TRBJ2-2; TRBD2 agrees at 8 bases. The CDR3 length is 11 residues. Germline values: CDR1 SGHDT, CDR2 YYEEEE. After removal of 7 bases from V and 8 bases from J, the junction contained 1 base not matched to a gene. CDR3 region: CASAGGGELFF. The CDR3 DNA follows: TGTGCCAGCGCGGGAGGAGGGGAGCTGTTTTTT.

The CDR3 reads CSVVGGEQFF. CDR3 sequence (DNA): TGCAGCGTTGTCGGAGGCGAGCAGTTCTTC. The chain combines TRBV29-1 with TRBJ2-1, with D perhaps matching TRBD2 (5 bases). V was clipped by 4 bases and J by 10 bases, with 8 bases between them. This CDR3 contains 10 residues. The germline V gene encodes CDR1 SQVTM and CDR2 ANQGSEA.